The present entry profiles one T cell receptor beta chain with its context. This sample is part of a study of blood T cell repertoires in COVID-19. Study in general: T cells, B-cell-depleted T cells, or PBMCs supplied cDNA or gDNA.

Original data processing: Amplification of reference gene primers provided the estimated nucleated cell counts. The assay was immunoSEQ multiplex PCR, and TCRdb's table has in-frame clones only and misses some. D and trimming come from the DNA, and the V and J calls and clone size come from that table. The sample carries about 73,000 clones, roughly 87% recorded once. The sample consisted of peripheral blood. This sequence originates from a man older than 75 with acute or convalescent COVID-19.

The CDR3 region has the DNA TGCGCCAGCAGCGGACCGGGACAGGGGCACACTGAAGCTTTCTTT. Translated: CASSGPGQGHTEAFF. V and J are TRBV5-1 and TRBJ1-1; 10 bases match TRBD1. CDR3 length: 15 residues. Germline assignment: CDR1 SGHRS and CDR2 YFSETQ. Losses at the gene ends were 4 bases for V and 3 bases for J; bases not matched to a gene: 6. Filled out from reference TRBV5-1 and TRBJ1-1, the complete variable domain reads KAGVTQTPRYLIKTRGQQVTLSCSPISGHRSVSWYQQTPGQGLQFLFEYFSETQRNKGNFPGRFSGRQFSNSRSEMNVSTLELGDSALYLCASSGPGQGHTEAFFGQGTRLTVV.